This entry is about one T cell receptor beta chain. The antigen is not known. This entry comes from a study of brain metastases from non-small cell lung cancer. General study results and limits: T-cell clones appeared expanded in about 60% of brain metastases relative to matched primary tumors. Brain metastases had lower T-cell infiltration than primary tumors. Metastases had sparse T cells but largely shared repertoires with primaries.

This table comes from immunoSEQ multiplex PCR, and its TCRdb copy is limited to in-frame clones, with some not included. The table shows about 750 clones, with over 70% occurring only once. CDR1 SGHDN and CDR2 FVKESK come from the germline V gene. The CDR3 covers 15 residues. The germline V and J ends were trimmed by 0 bases and 3 bases, with 12 bases remaining between them. What was sequenced was tissue from a brain metastasis. The chain has TRBV14 and TRBJ2-7, with D possibly called TRBD1 or TRBD2 (5 bases each). The receptor was derived from a donor at least 40 years old with non-small cell lung cancer. DNA of the CDR3: TGTGCCAGCAGCCAAGATGACGGGACGAACTACGAGCAGTACTTC. Translating gives CASSQDDGTNYEQYF.